The 23 T cell receptor beta chains listed next were all sequenced from one sample in a study of Ad26.COV2.S vaccination and SARS-CoV-2 variants. The treatment: roughly 18 received Ad26.COV2.S at low or high dose, single or two shots; roughly five received placebo; per-sample allocation not given. Collection of samples fell on day 63 after the first vaccine or placebo injection. The data were produced by immunoSEQ multiplex PCR, yet TCRdb's version contains in-frame clones alone and is incomplete. This sample has about 680,000 clones, with around 92% found just once. Sample: peripheral blood, taken in a trial of Ad26.COV2.S vaccine versus placebo. Receptors originate from a person between 18 and 65 years old who received the Ad26.COV2.S COVID-19 vaccine or a placebo.

This clone was observed once. The J gene is TRBJ1-3, the V gene TRBV5-4; D gene unclear. The V end was cut by 3 bases, the J end by 7 bases, with 5 bases between. The germline CDR1 and CDR2 sequences are SGHNT and YYREEE (reference sequence). The CDR3 consists of 11 residues. For the CDR3, the DNA is TGTGCCAGCAGCTGGGAGAACACCATATATTTT. Protein: CASSWENTIYF.

The chain uses TRBV4-3 and TRBJ1-6; TRBD1 might be the D (5 bases). Per the germline V gene, CDR1 is LGHNA and CDR2 is YSLEER. This CDR3 has 15 amino acids. V was trimmed by 1 base and J by 9 bases, leaving 13 bases between them. DNA for the CDR3: TGCGCCAGCAGCCAAGCTGGGCAGGGAAGTTCACCCCTCCACTTT. Translating it yields CASSQAGQGSSPLHF.

The CDR3 coding sequence is TGTGCCAGCAGCTTAGTGTCGTCTAGCACAGATACGCAGTATTTT. Its protein product is CASSLVSSSTDTQYF. The chain carries TRBV7-8 and TRBJ2-3; D gene unclear. The V gene's germline CDR1 is SGHVS and CDR2 FQNEAQ. V shed 1 base and J shed 0 bases, with 8 bases lying between them. This CDR3 spans 15 amino acids.

The V call is TRBV5-1, the J call TRBJ2-7; D gene unclear. V shed 0 bases and J shed 3 bases, with 10 bases lying between them. Germline CDR1 SGHRS, CDR2 YFSETQ. The CDR3 runs 14 residues. The CDR3 spells CASSLAPTLYEQYF. In DNA, the CDR3 is TGCGCCAGCAGCTTGGCCCCGACGCTCTACGAGCAGTACTTC.

This clone was found a few times. The rearrangement uses TRBV7-3 and TRBJ1-6; D call uncertain. Trimming stripped 5 bases from V and 4 bases from J, with 12 bases between. The CDR3 extends over 15 amino acids. Germline V gene lookup returns CDR1 SGHTA and CDR2 FQGTGA. CDR3 amino acids: CASSLLANYNSPLHF. In nucleotides, the CDR3 is TGTGCCAGCAGCCTCCTCGCCAATTATAATTCACCCCTCCACTTT.

This clone was recorded many times. V gene TRBV21-1 combines with J gene TRBJ2-7; TRBD1, the D gene given by the table, was not confirmed from the DNA. TRBV21-1 is termed a pseudogene. CDR3 size: 15 residues. The CDR3 DNA follows: TGTGCCAGCAGCCCCACAGGCGGACCTTCCTACGAGCAGTACTTC. This translates into CASSPTGGPSYEQYF.

The chain employs TRBV23-1 and TRBJ2-1, with D possibly being TRBD2 (5 bases). TRBV23-1 is assigned to the ORF class and has an uncertain function. The CDR3 contains 16 residues. The V and J ends lost 11 bases and 2 bases respectively, with 22 bases between them. This CDR3 is CAVGEGIGCTYNEQFF. The CDR3 nucleotides read TGCGCCGTCGGTGAGGGAATAGGTTGCACCTACAATGAGCAGTTCTTC.

V and J are TRBV2 and TRBJ2-1; D is perhaps TRBD1 or TRBD2 (5 bases each). The CDR3 is 15 amino acids. Trimming removed 3 bases from V and 0 bases from J, with 9 bases in between. Germline-derived CDR1 and CDR2 are SNHLY and FYNNEI. CDR3 residues: CASSEGPSSYNEQFF. CDR3 sequence (DNA): TGTGCCAGCAGTGAGGGACCCAGCTCCTACAATGAGCAGTTCTTC.

This sequence joins TRBV6-5 and TRBJ2-3; D unresolved. The CDR3 loop spans 13 amino acids. With 4 bases removed from V and 2 bases from J, the gap between germline ends came to 7 bases. Per germline, CDR1 MNHEY and CDR2 SVGAGI. As DNA, the CDR3 is TGTGCCAGCAGTTCCCTTCTCACAGATACGCAGTATTTT. Protein sequence: CASSSLLTDTQYF.

V and J are TRBV4-2 and TRBJ2-2; D is undetermined. This CDR3 region has 15 residues. From germline, CDR1 is LGHNA and CDR2 YNFKEQ. The V and J ends lost 2 bases and 1 base respectively, with 8 bases between them. The CDR3 protein is CASSQRAQNTGELFF. CDR3 bases: TGTGCCAGCAGCCAAAGAGCCCAGAACACCGGGGAGCTGTTTTTT.

The CDR3 loop is CASSLQSGSGETQYF. In nucleotides, the CDR3 is TGTGCCAGCAGCTTGCAGAGCGGGAGTGGAGAGACCCAGTACTTC. The J gene is TRBJ2-5, the V gene TRBV11-2, with 8 bases identical to TRBD2. The CDR3 is 15 residues long. V lost 3 bases and J lost 4; bases outside the gene matches: 7. Looked up from germline, CDR1 is SGHAT and CDR2 is FQNNGV.

The chain recombines TRBV2 with TRBJ2-7, with 8 bases matching TRBD1. The CDR3 loop spans 14 amino acids. The junction had 6 bases not matched to a gene; V was cut back by 5 bases and J by 3 bases. Germline loops: CDR1 SNHLY, CDR2 FYNNEI. The CDR3 protein is CASSPDRGNYEQYF. CDR3 nucleotides: TGTGCCAGCAGTCCCGACAGGGGAAACTACGAGCAGTACTTC.

This chain uses TRBV5-5 with TRBJ1-5, with TRBD1 matching 10 bases. The CDR3 consists of 17 residues. Germline CDR1 and CDR2: SGHKS and YYEKEE (reference sequence). The J segment lost 5 bases and the V segment lost 2 bases, leaving 10 bases of the junction unmatched. The CDR3 DNA is TGTGCCAGCAGCTTCCTAGGGGGACAGGGGTCCGATCAGCCCCAGCATTTT. Its protein is CASSFLGGQGSDQPQHF.

The chain links TRBV7-8 to TRBJ1-5, with no clear D. With 1 base removed from V and 0 bases from J, the gap between germline ends came to 10 bases. Germline CDR1 SGHVS, CDR2 FQNEAQ. The CDR3 runs 16 residues. In DNA, the CDR3 is TGTGCCAGCAGCTTAGTTCGGACGGATAGCAATCAGCCCCAGCATTTT. It codes for CASSLVRTDSNQPQHF.

This chain connects TRBV3-1 (or the pseudogene TRBV3-2) to TRBJ2-2; 9 nucleotides line up with TRBD1. Germline-derived CDR1 and CDR2 are LGHDT and YNNKEL (reference sequence). The CDR3 extends over 17 amino acids. V shed 2 bases and J 4 bases; nucleotides not matched to a gene: 8. The CDR3 region is CASSQLLGQGRTGELFF. The CDR3, as DNA: TGTGCCAGCAGCCAACTGTTGGGACAGGGACGCACCGGGGAGCTGTTTTTT.

The V call is TRBV6-5, the J call TRBJ2-1; 7 bases are shared with TRBD2. The germline V gene encodes CDR1 MNHEY and CDR2 SVGAGI. The CDR3 totals 14 residues. With V trimmed by 6 bases and J by 3 bases, 5 bases remained unmatched. CDR3 sequence: CASRSGGNYNEQFF. CDR3 sequence (DNA): TGTGCCAGCAGGTCGGGGGGTAACTACAATGAGCAGTTCTTC.

This clone was counted a few times. The chain couples TRBV30 to TRBJ1-5; no clear D. The V end was cut by 2 bases, the J end by 0 bases, with 11 bases between. This CDR3 region has 15 residues. Germline CDR1 reads GTSNPN; CDR2 reads SVGIG (reference sequence). CDR3 region: CAWSSGAYSNQPQHF. In DNA, the CDR3 is TGTGCCTGGAGTTCGGGTGCCTATAGCAATCAGCCCCAGCATTTT. The full variable domain, completed using reference TRBV30 and TRBJ1-5, is SQTIHQWPATLVQPVGSPLSLECTVEGTSNPNLYWYRQAAGRGLQLLFYSVGIGQISSEVPQNLSASRPQDRQFILSSKKLLLSDSGFYLCAWSSGAYSNQPQHFGDGTRLSIL.

Only one count was recorded for this clone. The rearrangement links TRBV5-1 to TRBJ1-2; the D is unclear. The length of the CDR3 is 15 residues. V lost 2 bases to trimming and J lost 8 bases, with 19 bases between them. Germline CDR1 SGHRS, CDR2 YFSETQ. CDR3 bases: TGCGCCAGCAGCTTCTGGCCGTCGCCCCAAGGGGGCTACACCTTC. This translates into CASSFWPSPQGGYTF.

Remarks on this clone: Because the CDR3's place on the DNA is in doubt, the DNA is left out and the CDR3 is given as listed by TCRdb. This chain joins TRBV5-1 and TRBJ2-1; the table gives TRBD2 as D, unverified against the DNA. The length of the CDR3 is 15 amino acids, counting both ends. CDR1 is SGHRS, CDR2 YFSETQ, per germline. CDR3 loop: CASSLVRFGDNEQFF.

The chain couples TRBV3-1 (or the pseudogene TRBV3-2) to TRBJ2-1; D gene uncertain. This CDR3 spans 16 amino acids. V was cut by 1 base and J by 1 base, with 11 bases left in between. CDR1 is LGHDT, CDR2 YNNKEL, per germline (reference sequence). The CDR3 region is CASSQGKRLSYNEQFF. Here the CDR3 DNA reads TGTGCCAGCAGCCAAGGGAAACGTCTATCCTACAATGAGCAGTTCTTC.

The chain carries TRBV19 and TRBJ1-2; 9 positions agree with TRBD1. In germline, CDR1 is LNHDA, CDR2 SQIVND (reference sequence). The CDR3 consists of 15 residues. V gave up 5 bases and J gave up 5 bases; unmatched junction bases: 9. The CDR3 DNA reads as TGTGCCAGTAGTTACCGGGACAGGGTTGATTATGGCTACACCTTC. Its protein product is CASSYRDRVDYGYTF.

The V and J genes are TRBV6-1 and TRBJ1-2; TRBD1 matches at 7 bases. CDR1 is MNHNS and CDR2 is SASEGT in the germline V gene. V lost 0 bases to trimming and J lost 4 bases; unmatched junction nucleotides: 5. The CDR3 is 15 amino acids. CDR3 residues: CASSEADRAGYGYTF. The DNA for the CDR3 is TGTGCCAGCAGTGAAGCAGACAGGGCGGGCTATGGCTACACCTTC.

The chain's CDR3 is CASITTGYTEAFF. In nucleotides, the CDR3 is TGTGCCAGCATCACGACAGGGTACACTGAAGCTTTCTTT. The V call is TRBV6-5, the J call TRBJ1-1, with 7 positions matching TRBD1. V was pared by 7 bases and J by 3 bases, with 5 bases of the junction left unmatched. The CDR3 sequence is 13 residues long. Looked up from germline, CDR1 is MNHEY and CDR2 is SVGAGI.